The 4 T cell receptor beta chains presented below share a single source sample, sequenced in a study of early T cells in non-severe SARS-CoV-2 infection. MiXCR, run by TCRdb on the 5' RACE reads, gives a single entry per CDR3 protein. The sample holds under 25,000 distinct CDR3 sequences, approximately 5% seen once. Sequencing was carried out using whole blood. Receptor source: an adult who was a healthcare worker with PCR-confirmed SARS-CoV-2 infection or an uninfected control (not recorded which).

The sample holds a few counts of this clonotype. The gene calls are TRBV29-1 and TRBJ2-5, with TRBD2 matching 7 bases. The CDR3 sequence is 14 residues long. The V gene end was trimmed by 8 bases and the J gene end by 0 bases; junction bases not matched to a gene: 9. Germline V gene data show CDR1 as SQVTM and CDR2 as ANQGSEA. The CDR3 DNA reads TGCAGCCTGCGACTAGCCCCGTACCAAGAGACCCAGTACTTC. This encodes CSLRLAPYQETQYF.

This clonotype showed up many times. This chain connects TRBV20-1 to TRBJ2-7, with D maybe TRBD2 (5 bases). The CDR3 sequence is 11 residues long. V gave up 1 base and J gave up 8 bases, with 9 bases separating them. Per the germline V gene, CDR1 is DFQATT and CDR2 is SNEGSKA (reference sequence). CDR3 nucleotides: TGCAGTGCTAGAGGCGGGTCTCAGCAGTACTTC. Protein sequence: CSARGGSQQYF.

This clonotype was seen a handful of times. CDR3 bases: TGCGCCAGCAGCCCCACGACGAGAGATACGCAGTATTTT. It encodes CASSPTTRDTQYF. The chain links TRBV4-3 to TRBJ2-3; unclear D gene. The germline CDR1 and CDR2 sequences are LGHNA and YSLEER. CDR3 length: 13 amino acids. The V and J ends lost 4 bases and 5 bases respectively, with 10 bases between them.

This clonotype was counted at least ten times. The chain recombines TRBV5-6 with TRBJ2-5; the D gene is possibly TRBD1 (7 bases). Germline-derived CDR1 and CDR2 are SGHDT and YYEEEE. Trimming took off 4 bases at V and 2 bases at J, with 9 bases between the two ends. The CDR3 contains 13 residues. The CDR3 reads CASSAGQQETQYF. The CDR3 DNA reads TGTGCCAGCAGCGCGGGACAGCAAGAGACCCAGTACTTC.